The 14 T cell receptor beta chains below come from one sample, sequenced in a study of sequential checkpoint blockade in melanoma (dated by TCRdb to the late 2010s). The receptor library was made with the immunoSEQ multiplex PCR assay. TCRdb holds this immuneACCESS table with in-frame rearrangements only. Some clones are missing; in checked studies, unresolved V genes explain under half, and the rest has no known cause. The sample includes more than 15,000 clones, with around 92% observed a single time. The top ten hold roughly a quarter of the sample. In the paper's terms, the treatment or condition label means: randomized to nivolumab then ipilimumab (arm A) or the reverse (arm B). The sequenced sample was CD8+ T cells sorted from blood (inferred from file names), obtained from a patient given nivolumab and ipilimumab in sequence. These receptors originate from a human donor with melanoma.

The chain carries TRBV6-4 and TRBJ1-2; D ambiguous. The CDR3 covers 15 residues. CDR1 and CDR2 (germline): MRHNA, SNTAGT. With 8 bases removed from V and 3 bases from J, the gap between germline ends came to 19 bases. This CDR3 reads CASGDPYSPDYGYTF. The DNA of the CDR3 is TGTGCCAGCGGAGACCCCTACTCCCCGGACTATGGCTACACCTTC.

This chain joins TRBV19 and TRBJ2-7; 9 bases are a match to TRBD1. The V gene's germline CDR1 is LNHDA and CDR2 SQIVND (reference sequence). V was pared by 3 bases and J by 7 bases, with 10 bases of the junction left unmatched. The CDR3 is made up of 15 amino acids. DNA of the CDR3: TGTGCCAGTAGTATCATAGCCGGGACAGGGTCTGAGCAGTACTTC. Residues: CASSIIAGTGSEQYF.

This clone was counted only a few times. A far more abundant clone sits one base away, making this likely a read error. Other DNA sequences in the sample encode the same CDR3. The chain couples TRBV29-1 to TRBJ2-7, with TRBD2 identical over 7 bases. From germline, CDR1 is SQVTM and CDR2 ANQGSEA. There are 13 residues in the CDR3. This CDR3 is CCVEGGSSYEQYF. For the CDR3, the DNA is TGCTGCGTGGAGGGAGGGAGCTCCTACGAGCAGTACTTC.

The CDR3: CASSYSAGGLGSGYTF. The CDR3 DNA reads TGTGCCAGCAGTTACTCGGCGGGGGGGCTGGGGTCGGGCTACACCTTC. The chain couples TRBV6-5 to TRBJ1-2; tentative D call: TRBD1 (6 bases). V gave up 0 bases and J gave up 8 bases, with 19 bases separating them. The CDR3 extends over 16 amino acids. Per germline, CDR1 MNHEY and CDR2 SVGAGI.

This sequence joins TRBV15 and TRBJ1-1; D ambiguous. Trimming left V 3 bases short and J 3 bases short, with 11 bases between. The CDR3 has 14 amino acids. In germline, CDR1 is LNHNV, CDR2 YYDKDF (reference sequence). The CDR3 protein is CATSSSSVDTEAFF. Here the CDR3 DNA reads TGTGCCACCAGCAGTTCCAGTGTCGACACTGAAGCTTTCTTT.

This rearrangement joins TRBV11-2 to TRBJ2-7; D remains ambiguous. Germline CDR1 is SGHAT and CDR2 is FQNNGV. With 4 bases removed from V and 7 bases from J, the gap between germline ends came to 17 bases. There are 14 residues in the CDR3. The CDR3 reads CASSSEIIYLEQYF. CDR3 nucleotide sequence: TGTGCCAGCAGCTCAGAAATCATATACTTGGAGCAGTACTTC.

This chain connects TRBV29-1 to TRBJ2-7; D possibly corresponds to TRBD1 (7 bases). The V and J ends lost 3 bases and 2 bases respectively, with 11 bases between them. CDR1 and CDR2 from the germline V gene are SQVTM and ANQGSEA. The length of the CDR3 is 13 residues. CDR3 loop: CSVEEGATYEQYF. The CDR3, as DNA: TGCAGCGTTGAGGAGGGGGCGACCTACGAGCAGTACTTC.

Here the CDR3 DNA reads TGTGCCAGCAGTTTCAGGGATGGGCCCCAGCATTTT. Translated: CASSFRDGPQHF. The V and J genes are TRBV27 and TRBJ1-5; a possible D gene is TRBD1 (5 bases). V gave up 3 bases and J gave up 9 bases, with 9 bases separating them. The CDR3 consists of 12 residues. CDR1 and CDR2 (germline): MNHEY, SMNVEV (reference sequence).

The chain is built from TRBV7-9 and TRBJ1-2; the D gene is possibly TRBD1 (5 bases). The CDR3 is 14 residues long. Trimming took off 1 base at V and 4 bases at J, with 10 bases between the two ends. From germline, CDR1 is SEHNR and CDR2 FQNEAQ (reference sequence). The CDR3 bases are TGTGCCAGCAGCTTAGTTGGGGCTCTCTATGGCTACACCTTC. This encodes CASSLVGALYGYTF.

The chain links TRBV7-9 to TRBJ2-7, with TRBD2 matching over 10 bases. Unmatched junction bases numbered 5, after V lost 4 bases and J lost 2 bases. Per the germline V gene, CDR1 is SEHNR and CDR2 is FQNEAQ (reference sequence). The CDR3 loop spans 15 amino acids. The CDR3 nucleotides are TGTGCCAGCAGCTCCACTAGCGGGACGGCCTACGAGCAGTACTTC. The encoded protein is CASSSTSGTAYEQYF.

The chain combines TRBV4-3 with TRBJ2-7, with 9 bases identical to TRBD2. Germline assignment: CDR1 LGHNA and CDR2 YSLEER. The CDR3 covers 17 residues. The J segment lost 5 bases and the V segment lost 1 base, leaving 12 bases of the junction unmatched. The CDR3 DNA reads TGCGCCAGCAGCCAAGGGATGGGGCGGGAGGGCCCCCACGAGCAGTACTTC. Its protein product is CASSQGMGREGPHEQYF.

This clone was found a few times. This chain links TRBV5-6 with TRBJ2-1; the D gene is possibly TRBD2 (6 bases). Germline V gene lookup returns CDR1 SGHDT and CDR2 YYEEEE. V dropped 4 bases and J dropped 0 bases, with 14 bases sitting between them. This CDR3 spans 16 amino acids. The CDR3 DNA is TGTGCCAGCAGCCAAGAGGCGGGGAGCTCCTACAATGAGCAGTTCTTC. Its protein product is CASSQEAGSSYNEQFF.

V gene TRBV7-9 combines with J gene TRBJ1-1; 11 positions match TRBD1. Germline trimming cut 5 bases from V and 4 bases from J; bases unmatched to any gene: 6. CDR1 is SEHNR, CDR2 FQNEAQ, per germline (reference sequence). This CDR3 is built from 15 residues. This CDR3 is CASSRTGGSGTEAFF. The CDR3 DNA sequence: TGTGCCAGCAGCAGGACAGGGGGCTCAGGCACTGAAGCTTTCTTT.

The chain carries TRBV5-6 and TRBJ1-1; 9 nucleotides match TRBD1. This CDR3 is 14 amino acids long. V lost 4 bases, J lost 1 base, and 2 bases stayed unmatched. CDR1 is SGHDT and CDR2 is YYEEEE in the germline V gene. The CDR3 DNA reads TGTGCCAGCAGCCCGGGACAGGGGAACACTGAAGCTTTCTTT. As protein: CASSPGQGNTEAFF.